The rows below give T cell receptor beta chains drawn from one sample of a study of vaccination and CD4 T cells after COVID-19. One entry per CDR3 protein, called by TCRdb with MiXCR from the PCR reads. The sample lists about 10,000 distinct CDR3 sequences, approximately 59% occurring once. No antigens are known for them. Input material: CD4+ T cells from blood, cultured in vitro. The receptors were sampled from a human donor who had recovered from COVID-19. The CDR3 runs from the conserved cysteine through the conserved F or W. The order of the fields is V gene, J gene, D gene, clone size, CDR3 DNA, CDR3 protein. D genes are given only for firm matches. Only part of the rows carry a size: once, few, many, or a class if the clone is expanded.

>TRBV28|TRBJ1-5|-|few
TGTGCCAGCAGTTTCGCGGCAGGGCTTAGCAATCAGCCCCAGCATTTT
CASSFAAGLSNQPQHF
>TRBV20-1|TRBJ1-6|-|-
TGCAGTGCTAGAGACACAGGATTGGATTCACCCCTCCACTTT
CSARDTGLDSPLHF
>TRBV7-2|TRBJ2-1|-|-
TGTGCCAGCAGCTTAGCGGGGGTCTTACAATTGCAGTTCTTC
CASSLAGVLQLQFF
>TRBV6-1|TRBJ1-1|TRBD1|-
TGTGCCAGCAACTTCGGACAGGGGAACACTGAAGCTTTCTTT
CASNFGQGNTEAFF
>TRBV19|TRBJ1-2|-|-
TGTGCCAGTAGTAGGAGGGGCTATGGCTACACCTTC
CASSRRGYGYTF
>TRBV30|TRBJ1-5|-|-
TGTGCCTGGAGTAGGGGGTCAGGGCAGCCCCAGCATTTT
CAWSRGSGQPQHF
>TRBV15|TRBJ2-5|TRBD1|-
TGTGCCACCAGCTTATACAGGGGGTGGGAGACCCAGTACTTC
CATSLYRGWETQYF
>TRBV20-1|TRBJ1-2|-|-
TGCAGTGCTAGACAGGTGTGGGACGGCTACACCTTC
CSARQVWDGYTF
>TRBV12-3/TRBV12-4|TRBJ1-2|-|medium-sized
TGTGCCAGCAGCTTGGACGGGTTGTGGTTGTCGGGCTATGGCTACACCTTC
CASSLDGLWLSGYGYTF
>TRBV6-2/TRBV6-3|TRBJ2-3|TRBD2|-
TGTGCCAGCAGTTATGGACTAGCGGTGCCCAGCGATACGCAGTATTTT
CASSYGLAVPSDTQYF
>TRBV5-4|TRBJ2-7|-|-
TGTGCCAGCAGCTTAGGGGTGGACAGCTCCTACGAGCAGTACTTC
CASSLGVDSSYEQYF
>TRBV7-6|TRBJ2-5|-|-
TGTGCCAGCAGCCCGCCGGGGGCCGGTGAGACCCAGTACTTC
CASSPPGAGETQYF
>TRBV30|TRBJ2-1|TRBD1|-
TGTGCCTGGAGTCGGGACAGGACGGACAATGAGCAGTTCTTC
CAWSRDRTDNEQFF
>TRBV7-8|TRBJ1-5|-|few
TGTGCCAGTGAGGTAGGGGGGCAGTCTCAGCCCCAGCATTTT
CASEVGGQSQPQHF
>TRBV20-1|TRBJ2-7|-|-
TGCAGTGCTAGGGGCCGCTCCTACGAGCAGTACTTC
CSARGRSYEQYF
>TRBV20-1|TRBJ1-3|-|few
TGCAGTGCTTCCCTGGGGGGGACAAACACCATATATTTT
CSASLGGTNTIYF
>TRBV15|TRBJ2-7|-|-
TGTGCCACCAGCAGGGACGCAGCCTACGGGCAGTACTTC
CATSRDAAYGQYF
>TRBV2|TRBJ1-2|TRBD1|few
TGTGCCAGCAGGAGGGGACAGCACTCCTATGGCTACACCTTC
CASRRGQHSYGYTF
>TRBV20-1|TRBJ1-2|-|-
TGCAGTGCTCCGCGGGGGCCGAACTATGGCTACACCTTC
CSAPRGPNYGYTF
>TRBV6-5|TRBJ1-2|-|-
TGTGCCAGCAGTTCTGTCAGGGCAAACTATGGCTACACCTTC
CASSSVRANYGYTF
>TRBV11-3|TRBJ2-2|TRBD1|-
TGTGCCAGCAGCCCCTCGACAGGGTATACCGGGGAGCTGTTTTTT
CASSPSTGYTGELFF
>TRBV20-1|TRBJ2-7|-|-
TGCAGTGCTAGAGATCGTCCTAGCTCCTACGAGCAGTACTTC
CSARDRPSSYEQYF
>TRBV6-1|TRBJ2-5|-|-
TGTGCCAGCACCCCAGGGGCAGGTGTCAGTAACCAGTACTTC
CASTPGAGVSNQYF
>TRBV20-1|TRBJ2-7|TRBD1|-
TGCAGTGCGGACCCAGGGACAGGGTCCTCCTACGAGCAGTACTTC
CSADPGTGSSYEQYF
>TRBV5-6|TRBJ1-6|-|-
TGTGCCAGCAGCTTAATGGCGTTCCCTGTCGTACCCCTCCACTTT
CASSLMAFPVVPLHF
>TRBV20-1|TRBJ1-3|-|-
TGCAGTGCTAGAGAGGGGACCGGAAACACCATATATTTT
CSAREGTGNTIYF
>TRBV20-1|TRBJ2-5|-|few
TGCAGTGCTAGAGAAGGGGAGACCCAGTACTTC
CSAREGETQYF
>TRBV7-2|TRBJ1-6|-|-
TGTGCCAGCAGCCCACGGACTGATAGGGTAAATTCACCCCTCCACTTT
CASSPRTDRVNSPLHF
>TRBV15|TRBJ1-1|-|once
TGTGCCACCAGCAAGTCCACTGAAGCTTTCTTT
CATSKSTEAFF
>TRBV7-8|TRBJ2-1|-|-
TGTGCCAGCAGCTTAATGCGGGTGGGCAGATCCTACAATGAGCAGTTCTTC
CASSLMRVGRSYNEQFF
>TRBV12-3/TRBV12-4|TRBJ2-5|-|-
TGTGCCAGCACCCTCACCCGTAGGGAGACCCAGTACTTC
CASTLTRRETQYF
>TRBV7-2|TRBJ2-7|-|once
TGTGCCAGCAGCTCCCATTATGGCGCCGCGTACGAGCAGTACTTC
CASSSHYGAAYEQYF
>TRBV20-1|TRBJ2-3|TRBD2|-
TGCAGTGCTCCTGGGACTAGCGGCGTAGATACGCAGTATTTT
CSAPGTSGVDTQYF
>TRBV20-1|TRBJ2-7|-|-
TGCAGTGCTAGAGATCCTGAGTATCGGGGCTCCCAGCAGTACTTC
CSARDPEYRGSQQYF
>TRBV12-3/TRBV12-4|TRBJ1-5|-|-
TGTGCCAGCAGTTTACTATACGGGGAAACCAATCAGCCCCAGCATTTT
CASSLLYGETNQPQHF
>TRBV11-1|TRBJ2-1|TRBD1|-
TGTGCCAGCAGCCGGGGACAGCCTGAGGATGAGCAGTTCTTC
CASSRGQPEDEQFF
>TRBV12-3/TRBV12-4|TRBJ2-1|TRBD1|-
TGTGCCAGCACCCCCCGTGTAGGGGGCTCATACAATGAGCAGTTCTTC
CASTPRVGGSYNEQFF
>TRBV19|TRBJ2-4|TRBD2|-
TGTGCCAGTATGGCTAGCGGAAACATTCAGTACTTC
CASMASGNIQYF
>TRBV15|TRBJ2-3|TRBD2|-
TGTGCCACCAGCAGATACTCTAGCGGGAGCACAGATACGCAGTATTTT
CATSRYSSGSTDTQYF